A single count supports the clone carrying this TCR beta chain. The data originate from a study of blood T cell repertoires in COVID-19. Study information: The United States, Italy and Spain provided the acute and convalescent COVID-19 samples. T cells, B-cell-depleted T cells, or PBMCs supplied cDNA or gDNA.

Original processing notes: Reference gene primer amplification gave nucleated cell count estimates. TCRdb's copy holds only in-frame clones and misses some; the assay was immunoSEQ multiplex PCR. That table is the source of V, J and clone size, and D and trimming were worked out from the DNA. In the table there are 250,000 to 350,000 clones, 87% of which are singletons. Trimming took 3 bases from V and 1 from J, leaving 7 bases between them. Looked up from germline, CDR1 is MDHEN and CDR2 is SYDVKM. The CDR3 covers 14 residues. J is TRBJ2-1 and V is TRBV28; the D gene is possibly TRBD2 (5 bases). The sequencing sample was made of peripheral blood. This TCR came from a woman aged 45-60 years who had recovered from COVID-19. DNA of the CDR3: TGTGCCAGCAGTTTTGGGAGTTCCTACAATGAGCAGTTCTTC. Translating it yields CASSFGSSYNEQFF.